The 30 T cell receptor beta chains below were found in one sample sequenced in a study of PD-1 blockade in classical Hodgkin lymphoma. All the patients suffered relapse after autologous stem cell transplantation, and brentuximab vedotin exposure differed. Only in-frame clones appear in the TCRdb table, and some are missing; sequencing was by immunoSEQ multiplex PCR. The data show about 14,000 clones, about 78% seen once. The source was peripheral blood mononuclear cells (PBMCs), collected before the second cycle of nivolumab. Source of these receptors: a human donor with classical Hodgkin lymphoma.

The chain is built from TRBV6-5 and TRBJ1-6; no reliable D call. Trimming stripped 8 bases from V and 7 bases from J, with 15 bases between. Germline V gene sequence: CDR1 MNHEY, CDR2 SVGAGI. The CDR3 extends over 14 amino acids. The CDR3 sequence: CASVPRVWNSPLHF. CDR3 coding DNA: TGTGCCAGCGTCCCTAGGGTGTGGAATTCACCCCTCCACTTT.

The rearrangement links TRBV27 to TRBJ2-7; 9 nucleotides agree with TRBD1. J lost 2 bases, V lost 6 bases, and 2 bases had no gene match. The germline V gene has CDR1 MNHEY and CDR2 SMNVEV (reference sequence). The CDR3 runs 13 residues. Here the CDR3 DNA reads TGTGCCAGCAGCACAGGGGGCCCCTACGAGCAGTACTTC. This sequence encodes CASSTGGPYEQYF.

V gene TRBV6-5 combines with J gene TRBJ2-6; D gene unclear. This CDR3 has 13 amino acids. Germline V CDR1 and CDR2: MNHEY, SVGAGI. Trimming removed 5 bases from V and 1 base from J, with 3 bases in between. CDR3 sequence reads: CASSLSGANVLTF. The CDR3, as DNA: TGTGCCAGCAGTCTATCTGGGGCCAACGTCCTGACTTTC.

This clone was picked up a small number of times. This chain links TRBV7-8 with TRBJ2-5; tentatively, D is TRBD1 (5 bases). CDR1 is SGHVS and CDR2 is FQNEAQ in the germline V gene. Trimming removed 4 bases from V and 4 bases from J, with 13 bases in between. This CDR3 has 14 amino acids. The DNA of the CDR3 is TGTGCCAGCAGCTCGACAGATCCTAGAGAGACCCAGTACTTC. It encodes CASSSTDPRETQYF.

This clone appeared once. The chain has TRBV18 and TRBJ1-4; 9 bases fit TRBD1. The CDR3 length is 15 residues. Germline V lookup: CDR1 KGHSH, CDR2 LQKENI. J lost 5 bases, V lost 5 bases, and 6 bases had no gene match. This chain's CDR3 is CASSDGQGRNEKLFF. DNA of the CDR3: TGTGCCAGCTCAGATGGACAGGGGCGGAATGAAAAACTGTTTTTT.

The CDR3 DNA reads as TGTGCCAGCTCAGTCTGGGGGCAGAGTACCTACGAGCAGTACTTC. Protein product: CASSVWGQSTYEQYF. J is TRBJ2-7 and V is TRBV18; D perhaps matches TRBD1 (6 bases). Trimming left V 5 bases short and J 2 bases short, with 16 bases between. Germline V lookup: CDR1 KGHSH, CDR2 LQKENI. This CDR3 contains 15 residues.

This chain joins TRBV7-6 and TRBJ2-5; D uncertain. V was cut by 5 bases and J by 4 bases, with 11 bases left in between. This CDR3 is 13 amino acids long. Germline-derived CDR1 and CDR2 are SGHVS and FNYEAQ. CDR3 coding DNA: TGTGCCAGCAGCAGGATTAGGAGAGAGACCCAGTACTTC. Translation gives CASSRIRRETQYF. The complete variable domain, with remaining parts taken from reference TRBV7-6 and TRBJ2-5, reads GAGVSQSPRYKVTKRGQDVALRCDPISGHVSLYWYRQALGQGPEFLTYFNYEAQQDKSGLPNDRFSAERPEGSISTLTIQRTEQRDSAMYRCASSRIRRETQYFGPGTRLLVL.

The rearrangement links TRBV18 to TRBJ2-2; no clear D gene. The V gene's germline CDR1 is KGHSH and CDR2 LQKENI. The CDR3 totals 15 residues. Trimming took off 1 base at V and 3 bases at J, with 9 bases between the two ends. CDR3 nucleotides: TGTGCCAGCTCACCACAGGGTTGGGACACCGGGGAGCTGTTTTTT. Translating gives CASSPQGWDTGELFF.

The chain recombines TRBV5-1 with TRBJ1-1, with 9 bases matching TRBD1. V shed 2 bases and J 4 bases; nucleotides not matched to a gene: 9. Germline lookup yields CDR1 SGHRS and CDR2 YFSETQ. The CDR3 runs to 16 residues. CDR3 nucleotides: TGCGCCAGCAGCTTAGCGACAGGGGGGATGAGCACTGAAGCTTTCTTT. Translating gives CASSLATGGMSTEAFF.

This clone appeared a single time. The chain has TRBV18 and TRBJ2-2; D is perhaps TRBD2 (6 bases). Germline loops: CDR1 KGHSH, CDR2 LQKENI. The V and J ends lost 0 bases and 4 bases respectively, with 12 bases between them. CDR3 size: 16 residues. In DNA form, the CDR3 reads TGTGCCAGCTCACCACCGCTGGGGGGTACCACCGGGGAGCTGTTTTTT. It codes for CASSPPLGGTTGELFF.

This clone was seen only once. The V gene is TRBV4-1, the J gene TRBJ1-1; D is undetermined. CDR1 is MGHRA and CDR2 is YSYEKL in the germline V gene. Trimming removed 0 bases from V and 10 bases from J, with 12 bases in between. The CDR3 is 13 residues long. Here the CDR3 reads CASSQDLTDRAFF. CDR3 DNA: TGCGCCAGCAGCCAAGATCTGACCGACCGAGCTTTCTTT.

This clone was counted between two and nine times. This chain connects TRBV9 to TRBJ2-3; the match to TRBD2 covers 8 bases. V was pared by 2 bases and J by 4 bases, with 6 bases of the junction left unmatched. Germline CDR1 is SGDLS and CDR2 is YYNGEE. The CDR3 totals 15 residues. The CDR3 region is CASSVGRGASDTQYF. As DNA, the CDR3 is TGTGCCAGCAGCGTCGGGCGGGGGGCCTCAGATACGCAGTATTTT.

This clone was detected only a few times. This rearrangement joins TRBV6-6 to TRBJ1-6; unclear D gene. The germline gives CDR1 MNHNY, CDR2 SVGAGI (reference sequence). V shed 8 bases and J shed 7 bases, with 15 bases lying between them. This CDR3 is 14 amino acids long. CDR3 in amino acids: CASVPRVWNSPLHF. As DNA, the CDR3 is TGTGCCAGCGTCCCTAGGGTGTGGAATTCACCCCTCCACTTT.

This clone has a single count. The chain combines TRBV6-1 with TRBJ1-4; 7 nucleotides line up with TRBD1. The junction had 1 base not matched to a gene; V was cut back by 4 bases and J by 2 bases. Germline assignment: CDR1 MNHNS and CDR2 SASEGT. The CDR3 covers 14 residues. This CDR3 reads CASSGQGTNEKLFF. The CDR3 nucleotides are TGTGCCAGCAGTGGACAGGGCACTAATGAAAAACTGTTTTTT.

This chain joins TRBV5-1 and TRBJ2-5; 9 bases are shared with TRBD1. Per germline, CDR1 SGHRS and CDR2 YFSETQ. The junction had 6 bases not matched to a gene; V was cut back by 0 bases and J by 3 bases. The CDR3 is 16 residues long. As DNA, the CDR3 is TGCGCCAGCAGCTTGGGGCCGGGACAGGGCAAAGAGACCCAGTACTTC. As protein: CASSLGPGQGKETQYF.

This clone was seen once. The chain links TRBV11-3 to TRBJ1-4; D gene ambiguous. The germline CDR1 and CDR2 sequences are SGHNT and YENEEA. V was trimmed by 5 bases and J by 8 bases, leaving 15 bases between them. The length of the CDR3 is 14 residues. CDR3 sequence (DNA): TGTGCCAGCAGCAGACGGTATAAGGAGGAAAAACTGTTTTTT. Its protein product is CASSRRYKEEKLFF.

This rearrangement joins TRBV18 to TRBJ2-7; D ambiguous. The CDR3 loop spans 14 amino acids. Trimming stripped 8 bases from V and 3 bases from J, with 17 bases between. The V gene's germline CDR1 is KGHSH and CDR2 LQKENI. The CDR3 nucleotides read TGTGCCAGCACGTCCTCGGGCCTCATCTACGAGCAGTACTTC. It is translated as CASTSSGLIYEQYF. The full variable domain, its missing parts supplied by reference TRBV18 and TRBJ2-7, is NAGVMQNPRHLVRRRGQEARLRCSPMKGHSHVYWYRQLPEEGLKFMVYLQKENIIDESGMPKERFSAEFPKEGPSILRIQQVVRGDSAAYFCASTSSGLIYEQYFGPGTRLTVT.

The chain couples TRBV28 to TRBJ1-6, with D unclear. Germline V CDR1 and CDR2: MDHEN, SYDVKM. The CDR3 length is 14 residues. Trimming shortened V by 6 bases and J by 2 bases, and 8 bases separated the two germline ends. Here the CDR3 DNA reads TGTGCCAGCAGAAACGACCCCTATAATTCACCCCTCCACTTT. It yields the protein CASRNDPYNSPLHF. Based on the CDR3 plus reference TRBV28 and TRBJ1-6, the full variable domain is DVKVTQSSRYLVKRTGEKVFLECVQDMDHENMFWYRQDPGLGLRLIYFSYDVKMKEKGDIPEGYSVSREKKERFSLILESASTNQTSMYLCASRNDPYNSPLHFGNGTRLTVT.

V and J are TRBV5-5 and TRBJ1-2; 9 bases map to TRBD1. The CDR3 runs to 14 residues. Losses at the gene ends were 2 bases for V and 7 bases for J; bases not matched to a gene: 6. The V gene's germline CDR1 is SGHKS and CDR2 YYEKEE (reference sequence). This CDR3 is CASSFTGGAAGYTF. CDR3 sequence (DNA): TGTGCCAGCAGCTTTACAGGGGGCGCAGCTGGCTACACCTTC.

The rearrangement uses TRBV7-2 and TRBJ2-5, with TRBD1 as a possible D gene (5 bases). Germline lookup yields CDR1 SGHTA and CDR2 FQGNSA. Trimming took 5 bases from V and 11 from J, leaving 18 bases between them. The CDR3 is made up of 13 amino acids. CDR3: CASSPGPSAEQYF. The CDR3 DNA reads as TGTGCCAGCAGCCCAGGGCCGTCCGCGGAGCAGTACTTC.

J is TRBJ2-3 and V is TRBV18, with TRBD1 as a possible D gene (6 bases). The CDR3 runs 15 residues. The germline V gene has CDR1 KGHSH and CDR2 LQKENI. Trimming removed 2 bases at V and 1 base at J, with 10 bases between. For the CDR3, the DNA is TGTGCCAGCTCACCAAACAGGGTACGCACAGATACGCAGTATTTT. It specifies CASSPNRVRTDTQYF. The full variable domain, with the rest looked up from reference TRBV18 and TRBJ2-3, is NAGVMQNPRHLVRRRGQEARLRCSPMKGHSHVYWYRQLPEEGLKFMVYLQKENIIDESGMPKERFSAEFPKEGPSILRIQQVVRGDSAAYFCASSPNRVRTDTQYFGPGTRLTVL.

The CDR3 sequence: CASSFGQRQETQYF. For the CDR3, the DNA is TGTGCCAGCAGCTTCGGACAGCGTCAAGAGACCCAGTACTTC. The V call is TRBV5-4, the J call TRBJ2-5, with D possibly matching TRBD1 (6 bases). The V and J ends lost 2 bases and 2 bases respectively, with 10 bases between them. The CDR3 is 14 amino acids. CDR1 SGHNT and CDR2 YYREEE come from the germline V gene (reference sequence).

J is TRBJ2-7 and V is TRBV20-1; the D gene is possibly TRBD1 (6 bases). CDR3 length: 11 residues. CDR1 is DFQATT and CDR2 is SNEGSKA in the germline V gene (reference sequence). Trimming took off 6 bases at V and 6 bases at J, with 12 bases between the two ends. The CDR3 loop is CSAPRGSEQYF. In DNA, the CDR3 is TGCAGTGCCCCAAGGGGGTCCGAGCAGTACTTC.

The chain carries TRBV5-1 and TRBJ1-2; 8 nucleotides align to TRBD1. This CDR3 is built from 17 residues. With V trimmed by 0 bases and J by 0 bases, 7 bases remained unmatched. CDR1 and CDR2 (germline): SGHRS, YFSETQ. The CDR3 DNA reads TGCGCCAGCAGCTTGGCAGGGGGCGGAGATACTAACTATGGCTACACCTTC. Its translation: CASSLAGGGDTNYGYTF.

V and J are TRBV10-3 and TRBJ1-2; D is unclear. The CDR3 runs 14 residues. Germline CDR1 ENHRY, CDR2 SYGVKD. Trimming removed 5 bases at V and 5 bases at J, with 15 bases between. CDR3 bases: TGTGCCATCAGTCCCCGGACCGATCTATATGGCTACACCTTC. This sequence encodes CAISPRTDLYGYTF.

This chain joins TRBV5-1 and TRBJ2-5, with D perhaps assigned TRBD1 or TRBD2 (5 bases each). This CDR3 has 14 residues. Germline V lookup: CDR1 SGHRS, CDR2 YFSETQ. Deletions cut 4 bases from V and 2 bases from J, with 12 bases between. CDR3 nucleotides: TGCGCCAGCAGCCTGGGACCGATACAAGAGACCCAGTACTTC. This codes for CASSLGPIQETQYF.

The chain is built from TRBV29-1 and TRBJ2-1; 9 bases are shared with TRBD1. CDR3 size: 13 residues. V dropped 7 bases and J dropped 5; count of bases not matched to a gene: 6. Germline V gene data show CDR1 as SQVTM and CDR2 as ANQGSEA. CDR3 residues: CSGEGQGDNEQFF. The CDR3 region has the DNA TGCAGCGGGGAGGGACAGGGAGACAATGAGCAGTTCTTC.

This clone has more than one count but fewer than ten. The V and J genes are TRBV6-1 and TRBJ2-5, with 8 bases identical to TRBD1. The V gene's germline CDR1 is MNHNS and CDR2 SASEGT. The CDR3 covers 16 residues. Trimming took 1 base from V and 1 from J; bases not matched to a gene: 5. The CDR3 nucleotides are TGTGCCAGCAGTGAAGGGACAGGGACCCTCCAAGAGACCCAGTACTTC. It yields the protein CASSEGTGTLQETQYF.

This clone was detected once. The V and J genes are TRBV5-1 and TRBJ1-3; D uncertain. The germline V and J ends were trimmed by 0 bases and 0 bases, with 10 bases remaining between them. The CDR3 length is 16 residues. The germline CDR1 and CDR2 sequences are SGHRS and YFSETQ. The CDR3, as DNA: TGCGCCAGCAGCTTGGGACACCTCATCTCTGGAAACACCATATATTTT. Its protein product is CASSLGHLISGNTIYF.

V gene TRBV18 combines with J gene TRBJ2-5, with D unclear. The CDR3 covers 13 residues. Germline CDR1 reads KGHSH; CDR2 reads LQKENI. The V and J ends lost 1 base and 3 bases respectively, with 6 bases between them. CDR3 in DNA: TGTGCCAGCTCACCACAGGAAGAAGAGACCCAGTACTTC. Protein: CASSPQEEETQYF.